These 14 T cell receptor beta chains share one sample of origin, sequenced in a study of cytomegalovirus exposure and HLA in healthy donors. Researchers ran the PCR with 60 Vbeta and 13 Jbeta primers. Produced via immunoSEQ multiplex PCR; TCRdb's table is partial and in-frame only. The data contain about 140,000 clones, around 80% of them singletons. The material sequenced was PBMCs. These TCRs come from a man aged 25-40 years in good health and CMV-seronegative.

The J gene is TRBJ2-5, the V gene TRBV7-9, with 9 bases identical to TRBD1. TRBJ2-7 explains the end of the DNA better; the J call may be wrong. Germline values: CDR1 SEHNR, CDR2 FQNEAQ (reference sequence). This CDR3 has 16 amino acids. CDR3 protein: CASRPRTGTGRYEQYF. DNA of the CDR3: TGTGCCAGCAGACCCCGTACAGGGACAGGGAGGTACGAGCAGTACTTC.

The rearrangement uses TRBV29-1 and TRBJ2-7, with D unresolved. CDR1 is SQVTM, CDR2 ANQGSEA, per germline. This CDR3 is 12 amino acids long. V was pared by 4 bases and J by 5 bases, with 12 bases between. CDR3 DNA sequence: TGCAGCGTTGTAACCTCCCGGGACGAGCAGTACTTC. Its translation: CSVVTSRDEQYF.

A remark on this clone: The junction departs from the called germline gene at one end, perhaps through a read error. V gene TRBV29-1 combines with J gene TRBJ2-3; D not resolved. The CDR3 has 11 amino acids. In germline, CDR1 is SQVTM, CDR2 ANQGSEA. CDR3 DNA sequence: TGCGGCGTTCCAGGTTGGGCAATTCAGTATTTT. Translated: CGVPGWAIQYF.

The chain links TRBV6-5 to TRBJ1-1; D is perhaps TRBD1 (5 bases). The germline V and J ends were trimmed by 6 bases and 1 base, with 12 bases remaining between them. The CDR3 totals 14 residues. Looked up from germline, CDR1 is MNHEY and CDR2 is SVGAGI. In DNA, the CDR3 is TGTGCCAGCAGCCTCCGAGGACAGAACACTGAAGCTTTCTTT. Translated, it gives CASSLRGQNTEAFF.

The CDR3 DNA sequence: TGTGCCAGCAGCTTACGGGGGGAAGGGCCAGAGACCCAGTACTTC. It specifies CASSLRGEGPETQYF. V and J are TRBV7-9 and TRBJ2-5; 7 bases align to TRBD2. This CDR3 spans 15 amino acids. Germline values: CDR1 SEHNR, CDR2 FQNEAQ (reference sequence). Losses at the gene ends were 2 bases for V and 4 bases for J; bases not matched to a gene: 7.

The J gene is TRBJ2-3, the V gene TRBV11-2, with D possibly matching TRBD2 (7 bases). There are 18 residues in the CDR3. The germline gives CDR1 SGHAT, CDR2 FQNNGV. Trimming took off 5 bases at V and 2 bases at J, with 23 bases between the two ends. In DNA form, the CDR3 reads TGTGCCAGCAGCCCTACCACTAGGTTGGGGGGGCTCACAGATACGCAGTATTTT. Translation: CASSPTTRLGGLTDTQYF. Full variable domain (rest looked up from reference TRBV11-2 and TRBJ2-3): EAGVAQSPRYKIIEKRQSVAFWCNPISGHATLYWYQQILGQGPKLLIQFQNNGVVDDSQLPKDRFSAERLKGVDSTLKIQPAKLEDSAVYLCASSPTTRLGGLTDTQYFGPGTRLTVL.

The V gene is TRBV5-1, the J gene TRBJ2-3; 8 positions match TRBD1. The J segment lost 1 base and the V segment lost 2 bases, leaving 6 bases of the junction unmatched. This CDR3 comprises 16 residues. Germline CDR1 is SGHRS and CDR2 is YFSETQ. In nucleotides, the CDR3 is TGCGCCAGCAGCTTAGGAACAGGGGGTGGCACAGATACGCAGTATTTT. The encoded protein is CASSLGTGGGTDTQYF.

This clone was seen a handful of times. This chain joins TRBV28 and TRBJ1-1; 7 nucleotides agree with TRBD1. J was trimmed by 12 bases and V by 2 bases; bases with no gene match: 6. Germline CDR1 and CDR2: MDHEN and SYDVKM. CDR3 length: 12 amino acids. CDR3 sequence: CASSLGTVMTFF. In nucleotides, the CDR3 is TGTGCCAGCAGTTTAGGGACAGTCATGACTTTCTTT.

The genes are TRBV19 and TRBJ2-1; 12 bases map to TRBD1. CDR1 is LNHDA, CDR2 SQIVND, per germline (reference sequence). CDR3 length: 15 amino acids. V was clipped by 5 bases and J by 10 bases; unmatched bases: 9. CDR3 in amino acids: CASSGWGQGAEEQFF. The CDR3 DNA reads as TGTGCCAGTAGTGGTTGGGGACAGGGGGCCGAAGAGCAGTTCTTC.

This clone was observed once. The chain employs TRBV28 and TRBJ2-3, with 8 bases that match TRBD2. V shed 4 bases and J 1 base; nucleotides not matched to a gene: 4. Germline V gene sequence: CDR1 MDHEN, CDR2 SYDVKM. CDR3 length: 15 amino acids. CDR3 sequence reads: CASSSLTSGTDTQYF. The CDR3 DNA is TGTGCCAGCAGTTCCCTGACTAGCGGCACAGATACGCAGTATTTT.

The CDR3 DNA reads as TGTGCCAGCAGCTTAGACCCGGGACAGGGGTATTGGACAGATACGCAGTATTTT. Amino acids: CASSLDPGQGYWTDTQYF. The genes are TRBV7-7 and TRBJ2-3, with 10 bases fitting TRBD1. This CDR3 region has 18 residues. J gave up 3 bases and V 1 base, and 10 bases lay outside the gene matches. Per germline, CDR1 SSHAT and CDR2 FNYEAQ (reference sequence).

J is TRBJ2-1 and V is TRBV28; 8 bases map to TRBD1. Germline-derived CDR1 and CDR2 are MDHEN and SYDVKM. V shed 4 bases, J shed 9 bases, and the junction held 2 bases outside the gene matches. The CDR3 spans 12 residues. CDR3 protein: CASSYGQGEQFF. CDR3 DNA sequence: TGTGCCAGCAGTTACGGACAGGGTGAGCAGTTCTTC.

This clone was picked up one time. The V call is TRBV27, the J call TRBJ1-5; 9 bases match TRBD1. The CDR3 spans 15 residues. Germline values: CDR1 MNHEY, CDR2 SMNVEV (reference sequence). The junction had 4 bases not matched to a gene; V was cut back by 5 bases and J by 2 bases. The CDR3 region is CASSARTGGNQPQHF. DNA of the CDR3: TGTGCCAGCAGTGCCCGGACAGGGGGCAATCAGCCCCAGCATTTT.

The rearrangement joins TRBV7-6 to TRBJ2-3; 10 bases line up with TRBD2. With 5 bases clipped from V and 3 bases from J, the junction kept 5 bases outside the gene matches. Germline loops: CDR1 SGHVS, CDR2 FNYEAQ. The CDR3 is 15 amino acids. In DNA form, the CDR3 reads TGTGCCAGCAGCAGCAGCGGGGGGGATACAGATACGCAGTATTTT. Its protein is CASSSSGGDTDTQYF.